This T cell receptor (beta chain) stems from a study of monozygotic twins with inflammatory bowel disease. The CDR3 length is 15 residues. Looked up from germline, CDR1 is MGHRA and CDR2 is YSYEKL. TCRdb reprocessed the 5' RACE reads and stores each CDR3 protein as one record, lacking DNA. The sample table includes about 160,000 distinct CDR3 sequences. The receptor was derived from a human donor with ulcerative colitis or Crohn's disease, or a healthy co-twin of an affected twin (not recorded which). The specimen sequenced was blood. The chain carries TRBV4-1 and TRBJ1-5. The CDR3 sequence: CASSQDNLGNQPQHF.